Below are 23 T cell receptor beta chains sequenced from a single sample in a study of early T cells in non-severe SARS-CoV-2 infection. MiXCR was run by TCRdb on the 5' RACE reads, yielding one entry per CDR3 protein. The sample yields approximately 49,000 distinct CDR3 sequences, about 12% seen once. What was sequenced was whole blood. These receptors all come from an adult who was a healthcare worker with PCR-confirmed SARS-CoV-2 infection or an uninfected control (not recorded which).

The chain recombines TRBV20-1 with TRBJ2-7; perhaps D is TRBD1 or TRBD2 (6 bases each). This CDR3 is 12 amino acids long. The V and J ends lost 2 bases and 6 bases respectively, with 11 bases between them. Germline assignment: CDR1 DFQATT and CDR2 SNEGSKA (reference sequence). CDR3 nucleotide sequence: TGCAGTGCTAGAAACGGGGGCGTCGAGCAGTACTTC. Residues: CSARNGGVEQYF.

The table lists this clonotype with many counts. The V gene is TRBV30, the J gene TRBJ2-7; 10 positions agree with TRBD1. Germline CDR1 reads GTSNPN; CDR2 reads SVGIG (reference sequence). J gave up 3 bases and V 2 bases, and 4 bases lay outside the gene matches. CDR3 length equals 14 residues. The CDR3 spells CAWSLGQGNYEQYF. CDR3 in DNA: TGTGCCTGGAGTTTGGGACAGGGGAACTACGAGCAGTACTTC.

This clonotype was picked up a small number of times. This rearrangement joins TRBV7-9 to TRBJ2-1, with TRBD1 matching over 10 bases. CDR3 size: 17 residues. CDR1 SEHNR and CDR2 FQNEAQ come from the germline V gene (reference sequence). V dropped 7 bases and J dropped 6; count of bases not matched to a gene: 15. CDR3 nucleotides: TGTGCCAGCACCCTTGTCCTCCGGGACAGGGGCGTCAATGAGCAGTTCTTC. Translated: CASTLVLRDRGVNEQFF. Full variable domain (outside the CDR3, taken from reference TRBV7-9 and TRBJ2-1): DTGVSQNPRHKITKRGQNVTFRCDPISEHNRLYWYRQTLGQGPEFLTYFQNEAQLEKSRLLSDRFSAERPKGSFSTLEIQRTEQGDSAMYLCASTLVLRDRGVNEQFFGPGTRLTVL.

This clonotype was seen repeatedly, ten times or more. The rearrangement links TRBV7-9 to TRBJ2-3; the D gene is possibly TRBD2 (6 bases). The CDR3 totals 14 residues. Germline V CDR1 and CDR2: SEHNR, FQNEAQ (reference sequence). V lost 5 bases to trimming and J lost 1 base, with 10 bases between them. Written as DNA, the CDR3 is TGTGCCAGCAGCCCCCGCGGGGGCACAGATACGCAGTATTTT. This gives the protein CASSPRGGTDTQYF.

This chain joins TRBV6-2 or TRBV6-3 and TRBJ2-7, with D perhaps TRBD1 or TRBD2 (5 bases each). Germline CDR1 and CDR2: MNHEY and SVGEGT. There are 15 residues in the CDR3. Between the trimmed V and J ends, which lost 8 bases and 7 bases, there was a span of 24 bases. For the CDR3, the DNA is TGTGCCAGCGACCTTTTAGGGACGGACCCGCTGGAGCAGTACTTC. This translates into CASDLLGTDPLEQYF.

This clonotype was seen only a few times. The CDR3 DNA sequence: TGCAGTGCTAGAGAGGACAATTCCCCCTTTGAAGCTTTCTTT. Its translation: CSAREDNSPFEAFF. The rearrangement links TRBV20-1 to TRBJ1-1; the D gene is possibly TRBD1 (5 bases). Trimming took off 0 bases at V and 7 bases at J, with 15 bases between the two ends. This CDR3 has 14 amino acids. Germline-derived CDR1 and CDR2 are DFQATT and SNEGSKA (reference sequence).

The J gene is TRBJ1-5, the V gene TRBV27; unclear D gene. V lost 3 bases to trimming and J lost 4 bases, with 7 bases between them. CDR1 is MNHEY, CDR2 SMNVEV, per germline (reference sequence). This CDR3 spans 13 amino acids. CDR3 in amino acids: CASSLAENQPQHF. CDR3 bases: TGTGCCAGCAGTTTGGCTGAAAATCAGCCCCAGCATTTT.

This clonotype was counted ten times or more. As DNA, the CDR3 is TGTGCCACCAAGGACAGGGGCGATGAGCAGTTCTTC. It yields the protein CATKDRGDEQFF. The chain joins TRBV7-6 to TRBJ2-1; 9 positions agree with TRBD1. Germline loops: CDR1 SGHVS, CDR2 FNYEAQ. CDR3 length: 12 amino acids. Trimming took 10 bases from V and 8 from J; bases not matched to a gene: 6.

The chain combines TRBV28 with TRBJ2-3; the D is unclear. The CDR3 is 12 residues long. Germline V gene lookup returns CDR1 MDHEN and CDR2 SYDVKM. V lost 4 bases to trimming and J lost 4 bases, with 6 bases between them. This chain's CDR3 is CASSSDPDTQYF. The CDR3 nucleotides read TGTGCCAGCAGTTCAGACCCAGATACGCAGTATTTT.

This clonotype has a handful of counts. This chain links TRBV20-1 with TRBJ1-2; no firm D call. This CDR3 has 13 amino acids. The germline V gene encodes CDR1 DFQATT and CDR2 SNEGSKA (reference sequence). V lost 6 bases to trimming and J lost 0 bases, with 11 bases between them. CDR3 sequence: CSAQSPTNYGYTF. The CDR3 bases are TGCAGTGCGCAATCCCCAACTAACTATGGCTACACCTTC.

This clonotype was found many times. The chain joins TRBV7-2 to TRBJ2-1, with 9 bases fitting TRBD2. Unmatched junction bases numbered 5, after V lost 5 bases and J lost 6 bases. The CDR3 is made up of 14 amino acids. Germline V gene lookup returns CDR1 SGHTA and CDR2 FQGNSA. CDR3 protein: CASSPLAGRNEQFF. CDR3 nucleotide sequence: TGTGCCAGCAGCCCACTAGCGGGTCGCAATGAGCAGTTCTTC.

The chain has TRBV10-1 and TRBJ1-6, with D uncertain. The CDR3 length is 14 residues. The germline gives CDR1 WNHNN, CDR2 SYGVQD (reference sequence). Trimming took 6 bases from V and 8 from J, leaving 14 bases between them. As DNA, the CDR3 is TGCGCCAGCAGGGACTCCGGCAGTGATTCACCCCTCCACTTT. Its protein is CASRDSGSDSPLHF.

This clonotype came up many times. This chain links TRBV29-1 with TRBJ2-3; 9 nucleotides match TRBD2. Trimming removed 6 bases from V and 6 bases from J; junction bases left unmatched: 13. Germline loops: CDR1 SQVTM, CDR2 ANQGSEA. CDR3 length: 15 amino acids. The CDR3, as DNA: TGCAGCGTCGGGGGGCTAGCGGGGCCCAGGGATACGCAGTATTTT. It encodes CSVGGLAGPRDTQYF.

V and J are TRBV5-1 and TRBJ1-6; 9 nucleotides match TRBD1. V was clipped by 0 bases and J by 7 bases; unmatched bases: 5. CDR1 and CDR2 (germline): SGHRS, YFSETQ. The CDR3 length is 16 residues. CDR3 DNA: TGCGCCAGCAGCTTGGCCGGGACAGGGAGAAATTCACCCCTCCACTTT. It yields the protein CASSLAGTGRNSPLHF.

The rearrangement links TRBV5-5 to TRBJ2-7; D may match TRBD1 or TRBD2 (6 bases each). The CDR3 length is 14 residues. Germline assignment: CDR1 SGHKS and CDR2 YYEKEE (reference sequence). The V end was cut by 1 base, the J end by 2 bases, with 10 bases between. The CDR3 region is CASSLLEGAYEQYF. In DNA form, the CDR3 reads TGTGCCAGCAGCTTGTTGGAGGGGGCCTACGAGCAGTACTTC.

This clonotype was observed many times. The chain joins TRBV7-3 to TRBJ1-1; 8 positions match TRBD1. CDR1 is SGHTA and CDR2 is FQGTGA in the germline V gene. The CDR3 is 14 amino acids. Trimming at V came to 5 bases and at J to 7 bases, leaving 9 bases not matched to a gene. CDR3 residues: CASSPPSGTGEAFF. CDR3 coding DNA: TGTGCCAGCAGCCCCCCCTCCGGGACAGGTGAAGCTTTCTTT.

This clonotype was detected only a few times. DNA for the CDR3: TGTGCCAGCAGCTCCAAGCAGACTAGCGGGAATACAGATACGCAGTATTTT. Translated, it gives CASSSKQTSGNTDTQYF. The chain is built from TRBV5-5 and TRBJ2-3, with TRBD2 matching over 11 bases. The CDR3 has 17 residues. Germline CDR1 and CDR2: SGHKS and YYEKEE (reference sequence). The V gene end was trimmed by 3 bases and the J gene end by 3 bases; junction bases not matched to a gene: 9.

CDR3 loop: CASSLRGARENSPLHF. The CDR3 bases are TGTGCCAGCAGTCTCAGGGGAGCGCGGGAGAATTCACCCCTCCACTTT. The chain combines TRBV6-2 or TRBV6-3 with TRBJ1-6; perhaps TRBD1 as D (6 bases). The germline CDR1 and CDR2 sequences are MNHEY and SVGEGT. This CDR3 comprises 16 residues. V lost 5 bases and J lost 7, with 18 bases in between.

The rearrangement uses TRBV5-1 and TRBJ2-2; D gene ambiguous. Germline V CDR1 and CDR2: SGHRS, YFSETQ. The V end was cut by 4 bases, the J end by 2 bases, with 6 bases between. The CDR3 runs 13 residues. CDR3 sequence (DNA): TGCGCCAGCAGCGGAACCAACACCGGGGAGCTGTTTTTT. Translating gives CASSGTNTGELFF.

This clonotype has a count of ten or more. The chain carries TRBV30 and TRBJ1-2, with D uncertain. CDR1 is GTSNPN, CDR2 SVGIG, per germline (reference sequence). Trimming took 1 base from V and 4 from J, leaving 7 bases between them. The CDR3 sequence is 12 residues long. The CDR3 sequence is CAWSALFYGYTF. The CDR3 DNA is TGTGCCTGGAGTGCGCTTTTCTATGGCTACACCTTC. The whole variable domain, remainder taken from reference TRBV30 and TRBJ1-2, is SQTIHQWPATLVQPVGSPLSLECTVEGTSNPNLYWYRQAAGRGLQLLFYSVGIGQISSEVPQNLSASRPQDRQFILSSKKLLLSDSGFYLCAWSALFYGYTFGSGTRLTVV.

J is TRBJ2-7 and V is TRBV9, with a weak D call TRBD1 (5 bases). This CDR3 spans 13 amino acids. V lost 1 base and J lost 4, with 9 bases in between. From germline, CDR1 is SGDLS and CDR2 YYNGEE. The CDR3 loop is CASSVIPGYEQYF. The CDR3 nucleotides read TGTGCCAGCAGCGTAATCCCAGGGTACGAGCAGTACTTC.

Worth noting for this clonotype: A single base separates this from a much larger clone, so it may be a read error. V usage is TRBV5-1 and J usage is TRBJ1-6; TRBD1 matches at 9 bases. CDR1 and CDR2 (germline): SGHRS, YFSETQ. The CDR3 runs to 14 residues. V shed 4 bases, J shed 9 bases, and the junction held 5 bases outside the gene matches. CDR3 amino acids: CASSLGQGSSPLHF. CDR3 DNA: TGCGCCAGCAGCCTGGGACAGGGTAGTTCACCCCTCCACTTT.

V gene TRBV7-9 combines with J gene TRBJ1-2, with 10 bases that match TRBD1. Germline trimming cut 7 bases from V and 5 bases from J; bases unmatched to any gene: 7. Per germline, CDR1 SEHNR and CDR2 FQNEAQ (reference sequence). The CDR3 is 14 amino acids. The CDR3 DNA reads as TGTGCCAGCACCCTAGGACAGGGGGATTATGGCTACACCTTC. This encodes CASTLGQGDYGYTF.